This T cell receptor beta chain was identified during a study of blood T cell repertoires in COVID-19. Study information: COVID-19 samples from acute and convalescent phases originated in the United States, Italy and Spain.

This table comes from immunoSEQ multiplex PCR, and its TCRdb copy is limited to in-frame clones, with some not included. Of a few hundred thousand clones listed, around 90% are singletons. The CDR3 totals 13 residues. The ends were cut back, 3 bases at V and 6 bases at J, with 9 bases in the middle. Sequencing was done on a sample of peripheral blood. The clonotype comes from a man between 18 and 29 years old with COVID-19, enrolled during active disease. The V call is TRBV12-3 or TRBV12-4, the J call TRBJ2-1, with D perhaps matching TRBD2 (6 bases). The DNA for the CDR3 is TGTGCCAGCAGTTTTCTAGCGAGCAATGAGCAGTTCTTC. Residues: CASSFLASNEQFF.